This T cell receptor (beta chain) was identified in a study of blood T cell repertoires in COVID-19 (dated by TCRdb to 2019 to 2021). Study-wide context: The collaborator samples originated in the United States, Italy and Spain and spanned the acute and convalescent phases of COVID-19. The material from the prospective study consisted of cDNA or gDNA derived from T cells, B-cell-depleted T cells, or PBMCs. The sample metadata nearly always contained a de-identified subject ID, COVID-19 status, age in years and sex. The samples were drawn from two sources: the first 160 participants of the ongoing ImmuneRACE study, and some 1,300 subjects contributed by 6 global collaborators. Subjects who had been exposed to COVID-19, were actively infected with it, or had recovered from it provided the deeply sampled blood TCRbeta repertoires that made up the dataset. Where HLA class I and class II types were available, the types were taken from metadata supplied by the sample provider, not from assay-based typing. The repertoires were released in a freely available public database meant as a resource for research on the immune response to SARS-CoV-2.

Each collaborating institution followed its own protocols to collect whole blood in K2EDTA tubes. Collaborator samples were shipped for TCRbeta analysis as frozen whole blood, isolated PBMCs, or DNA extracted from either sample type. CDR1 and CDR2 are read off the germline V gene (reference sequence) as PRHDT and FYEKMQ. Spanning cysteine to phenylalanine, the CDR3 consists of 18 amino acids. The entry retains the CDR3 DNA only, 54 bases that are in frame from base 1. The V end gives up 3 bases and the J end 2 bases, leaving 7 bases in the junction not matched to a gene. On this clone itself: Its antigen is unknown. No base-level quality is on record; no much larger clone is a single base apart.

TCRbeta CDR3 regions were amplified from genomic DNA using the immunoSEQ Assay, a bias-controlled multiplex PCR. The original methods were these. Within the assay, amplification of reference gene primers was used to estimate how many nucleated cells each sample contained. To quantify the absolute abundance of each unique TCRbeta CDR3 rearrangement, sequence reads were collapsed and filtered. For each sample, productive Simpson clonality was calculated as the square root of Simpson's diversity index across productive rearrangements. The clones in this table, taken by TCRdb from immuneACCESS, are in-frame only. Not every clone is retained; where verified, under half of the shortfall comes from an unresolved V gene, and the cause of the rest is unknown. V and J calls and clone size are those listed in that table; D and trimming were worked out from the DNA. Recorded for this sample are around 310,000 clones; 70% to 90% of them occurred a single time. The top ten hold approximately 4% of the sample.

What the work shows at the level of the full study, not this receptor alone: Clinical and demographic metadata were provided uncurated, with the amount varying by source and participant.

The V and J genes are TRBV13 and TRBJ2-1; 13 middle bases align to TRBD2. The TCR sequence derives from a woman aged 50 to 60 with active or convalescent COVID-19. Sample: peripheral blood. The CDR3 region: CASSFYPTSGRTYNEQFF. In nucleotides, the sequence is TGTGCCAGCAGCTTCTATCCGACTAGCGGGAGGACCTACAATGAGCAGTTCTTC. Full variable domain (CDR3 extended with the reference TRBV13 and TRBJ2-1 proteins): AAGVIQSPRHLIKEKRETATLKCYPIPRHDTVYWYQQGPGQDPQFLISFYEKMQSDKGSIPDRFSAQQFSDYHSELNMSSLELGDSALYFCASSFYPTSGRTYNEQFFGPGTRLTVL.